This T cell receptor (beta chain) was retrieved from a study of cytomegalovirus exposure and HLA in healthy donors. Whole-study findings and limits: Being productive about 90% or about 30% of the time was typical of most TCR beta V segments in an earlier analysis. Further analysis was carried out later, and it showed several of the most significant clusters appearing linked to common viral pathogens. In vitro confirmation showed three CMV-associated chains to be CMV antigen specific. Indistinguishability led to the exclusion of some V segments, TRBV6-2 and TRBV6-3 included.

This CDR3 is 16 amino acids long. J was trimmed by 4 bases and V by 1 base; bases with no gene match: 7. Germline lookup yields CDR1 MGHDK and CDR2 SYGVNS. PCR employed 60 Vbeta and 13 Jbeta primers. The table came from immunoSEQ multiplex PCR; TCRdb's copy has only in-frame clones and leaves some out. The data hold 150,000 to 200,000 clones, with approximately 70% observed a single time. There are a few counts of this clone. Its antigen remains unidentified. The sequencing sample was made of PBMCs. The chain is built from TRBV25-1 and TRBJ2-3; 8 positions agree with TRBD1. The TCR sequence derives from a woman in her twenties or thirties in good health and CMV-seronegative. The CDR3 reads CASSESRTGRSDTQYF. The CDR3, as DNA: TGTGCCAGCAGTGAATCCCGGACAGGGCGGTCAGATACGCAGTATTTT.